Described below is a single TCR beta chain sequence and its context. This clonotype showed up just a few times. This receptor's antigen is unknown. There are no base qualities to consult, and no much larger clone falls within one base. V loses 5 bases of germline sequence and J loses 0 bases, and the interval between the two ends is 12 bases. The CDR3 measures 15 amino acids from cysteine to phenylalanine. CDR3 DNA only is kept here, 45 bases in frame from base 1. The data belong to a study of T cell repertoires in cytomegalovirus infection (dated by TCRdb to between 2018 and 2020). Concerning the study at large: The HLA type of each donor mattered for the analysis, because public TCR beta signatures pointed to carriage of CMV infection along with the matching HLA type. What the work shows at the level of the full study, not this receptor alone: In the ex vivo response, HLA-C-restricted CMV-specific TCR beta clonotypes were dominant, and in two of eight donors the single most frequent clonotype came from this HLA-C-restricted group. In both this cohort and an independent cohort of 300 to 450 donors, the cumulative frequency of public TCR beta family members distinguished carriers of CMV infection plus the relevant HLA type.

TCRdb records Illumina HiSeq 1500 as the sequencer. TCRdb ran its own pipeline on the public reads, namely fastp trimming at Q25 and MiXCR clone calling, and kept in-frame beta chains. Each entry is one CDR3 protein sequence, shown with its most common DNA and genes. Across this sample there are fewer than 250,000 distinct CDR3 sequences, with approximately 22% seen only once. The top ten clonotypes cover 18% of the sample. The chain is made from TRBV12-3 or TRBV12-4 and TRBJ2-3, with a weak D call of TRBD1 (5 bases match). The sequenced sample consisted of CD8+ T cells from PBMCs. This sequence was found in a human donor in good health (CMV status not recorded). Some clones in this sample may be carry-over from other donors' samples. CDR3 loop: CASSKDSFSTDTQYF. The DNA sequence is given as TGTGCCAGCAGTAAAGACAGCTTTAGCACAGATACGCAGTATTTT.